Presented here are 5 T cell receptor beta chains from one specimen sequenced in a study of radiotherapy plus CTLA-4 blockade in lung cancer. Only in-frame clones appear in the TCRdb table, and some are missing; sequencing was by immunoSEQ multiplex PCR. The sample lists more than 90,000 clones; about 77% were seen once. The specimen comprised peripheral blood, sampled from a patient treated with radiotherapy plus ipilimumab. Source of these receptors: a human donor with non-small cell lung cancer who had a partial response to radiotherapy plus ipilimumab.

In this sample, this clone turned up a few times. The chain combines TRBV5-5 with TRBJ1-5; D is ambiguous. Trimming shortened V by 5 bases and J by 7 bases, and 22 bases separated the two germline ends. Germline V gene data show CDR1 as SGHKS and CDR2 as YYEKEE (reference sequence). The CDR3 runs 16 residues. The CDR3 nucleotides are TGTGCCAGCAGTATGACTTCGGGGTTGCGGTCCCAGCCCCAGCATTTT. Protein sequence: CASSMTSGLRSQPQHF.

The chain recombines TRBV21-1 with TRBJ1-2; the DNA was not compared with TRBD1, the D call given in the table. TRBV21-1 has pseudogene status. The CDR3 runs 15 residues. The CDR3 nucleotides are TGTGCCAGCAGCAAACCGGGACAGTTATCCTATGGCTACACCTTC. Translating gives CASSKPGQLSYGYTF.

The CDR3 sequence is CASSTTGLNTGELFF. In DNA form, the CDR3 reads TGTGCCAGCAGCACGACAGGGCTCAACACCGGGGAGCTGTTTTTT. This sequence joins TRBV11-1 and TRBJ2-2; TRBD1 matches 7 bases. The CDR3 runs 15 residues. V was clipped by 5 bases and J by 2 bases; unmatched bases: 5. Germline-derived CDR1 and CDR2 are SGHAT and FQDESV (reference sequence).

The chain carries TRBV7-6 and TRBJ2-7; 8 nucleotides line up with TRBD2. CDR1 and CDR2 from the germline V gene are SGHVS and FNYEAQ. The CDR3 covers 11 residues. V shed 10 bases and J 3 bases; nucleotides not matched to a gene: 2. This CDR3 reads CATAGGYEQYV. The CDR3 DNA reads TGTGCCACCGCGGGGGGCTACGAGCAGTACGTC.

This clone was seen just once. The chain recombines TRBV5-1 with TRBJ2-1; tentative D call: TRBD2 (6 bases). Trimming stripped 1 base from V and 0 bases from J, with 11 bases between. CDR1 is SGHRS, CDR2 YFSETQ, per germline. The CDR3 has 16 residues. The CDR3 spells CASSLWAGNSYNEQFF. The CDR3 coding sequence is TGCGCCAGCAGCTTGTGGGCGGGGAACTCCTACAATGAGCAGTTCTTC.